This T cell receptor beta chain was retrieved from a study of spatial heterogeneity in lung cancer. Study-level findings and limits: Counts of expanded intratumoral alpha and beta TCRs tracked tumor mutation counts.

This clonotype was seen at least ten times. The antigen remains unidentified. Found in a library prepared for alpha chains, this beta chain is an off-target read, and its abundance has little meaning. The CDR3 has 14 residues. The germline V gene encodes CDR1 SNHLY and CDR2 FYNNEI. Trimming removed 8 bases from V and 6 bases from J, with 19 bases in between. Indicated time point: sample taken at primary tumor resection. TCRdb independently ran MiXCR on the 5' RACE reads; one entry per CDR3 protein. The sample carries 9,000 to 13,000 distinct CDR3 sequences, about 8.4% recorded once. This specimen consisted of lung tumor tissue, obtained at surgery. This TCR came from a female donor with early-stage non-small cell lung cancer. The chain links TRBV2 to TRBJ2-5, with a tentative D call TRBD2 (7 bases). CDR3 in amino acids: CASVQGGGMKTQYF. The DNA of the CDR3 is TGTGCCAGCGTCCAGGGAGGGGGAATGAAGACCCAGTACTTC.